These 21 T cell receptor beta chains originate from one sample sequenced in a study of blood T cell repertoires in COVID-19. Produced via immunoSEQ multiplex PCR; TCRdb's table is partial and in-frame only. The sample comprises over 250,000 clones, about nine tenths of which are singletons, and 1.5% rests with the top ten. The specimen was peripheral blood. These receptors came from a woman aged 40 to 50 who had recovered from COVID-19.

This chain links TRBV10-3 with TRBJ1-2, with D uncertain. CDR3 length: 11 residues. V shed 6 bases and J shed 5 bases, with 7 bases lying between them. Germline CDR1 ENHRY, CDR2 SYGVKD. The CDR3, as DNA: TGTGCCATCAGAATACTTTATGGCTACACCTTC. This encodes CAIRILYGYTF.

The V call is TRBV18, the J call TRBJ2-3; 14 nucleotides match TRBD2. The CDR3 has 16 amino acids. Germline CDR1 is KGHSH and CDR2 is LQKENI. After removal of 3 bases from V and 6 bases from J, the junction contained 5 bases not matched to a gene. This chain's CDR3 is CASSPRTSGGTDTQYF. The CDR3 DNA sequence: TGTGCCAGCTCACCGAGGACTAGCGGGGGGACGGATACGCAGTATTTT.

At least ten counts were recorded for this clone. The rearrangement joins TRBV30 to TRBJ1-1; D may be TRBD1 (5 bases). Germline CDR1 reads GTSNPN; CDR2 reads SVGIG (reference sequence). The V and J ends lost 2 bases and 6 bases respectively, with 16 bases between them. CDR3 length: 14 residues. The CDR3 sequence: CAWSLSGRRAEAFF. CDR3 in DNA: TGTGCCTGGAGTTTGTCAGGGCGAAGGGCTGAAGCTTTCTTT.

The J gene is TRBJ2-6, the V gene TRBV15; TRBD2 agrees at 7 bases. The CDR3 consists of 15 residues. V lost 5 bases, J lost 0 bases, and 1 base stayed unmatched. CDR1 is LNHNV, CDR2 YYDKDF, per germline (reference sequence). The CDR3 bases are TGTGCCACCAGCCCGGGGGGCTCTGGGGCCAACGTCCTGACTTTC. It is translated as CATSPGGSGANVLTF.

The sample holds one count of this clone. The rearrangement joins TRBV30 to TRBJ2-3; 11 bases are shared with TRBD2. V dropped 5 bases and J dropped 0; count of bases not matched to a gene: 16. The CDR3 runs 19 residues. Germline assignment: CDR1 GTSNPN and CDR2 SVGIG (reference sequence). CDR3 in amino acids: CAWGMGGLAGGTSTDTQYF. In DNA form, the CDR3 reads TGTGCCTGGGGGATGGGGGGGCTAGCGGGGGGTACTAGCACAGATACGCAGTATTTT.

The genes are TRBV6-5 and TRBJ2-6, with TRBD1 identical over 8 bases. V shed 10 bases and J 1 base; nucleotides not matched to a gene: 6. The CDR3 is 15 amino acids. CDR1 and CDR2 (germline): MNHEY, SVGAGI. The CDR3 spells CAIADRASGANVLTF. CDR3 DNA sequence: TGTGCCATTGCGGACAGGGCGTCTGGGGCCAACGTCCTGACTTTC.

The chain couples TRBV3-1 (or the pseudogene TRBV3-2) to TRBJ1-1; tentative D call: TRBD1 (5 bases). There are 13 residues in the CDR3. Deletions cut 5 bases from V and 5 bases from J, with 12 bases between. Germline loops: CDR1 LGHDT, CDR2 YNNKEL (reference sequence). The CDR3 DNA is TGTGCCAGCAGCACTCCAGGGAGGACTGAAGCTTTCTTT. It translates to CASSTPGRTEAFF.

The CDR3 here is CASRGQTISYEQYF. The CDR3 DNA is TGTGCCAGCAGGGGACAGACGATTTCCTACGAGCAGTACTTC. V usage is TRBV6-5 and J usage is TRBJ2-7, with 7 bases that match TRBD1. The germline CDR1 and CDR2 sequences are MNHEY and SVGAGI. The CDR3 has 14 residues. J gave up 1 base and V 6 bases, and 6 bases lay outside the gene matches.

The chain couples TRBV19 to TRBJ1-5; 10 nucleotides agree with TRBD1. Per the germline V gene, CDR1 is LNHDA and CDR2 is SQIVND (reference sequence). Trimming removed 4 bases from V and 4 bases from J; junction bases left unmatched: 7. This CDR3 is 16 amino acids long. CDR3: CASSTLGQGLNQPQHF. CDR3 sequence (DNA): TGTGCCAGTAGTACCCTGGGACAGGGGCTTAATCAGCCCCAGCATTTT.

This sequence joins TRBV9 and TRBJ1-1; D may be TRBD1 (6 bases). Between the trimmed V and J ends, which lost 3 bases and 1 base, there was a span of 16 bases. This CDR3 comprises 16 residues. Germline CDR1 SGDLS, CDR2 YYNGEE. The CDR3 DNA follows: TGTGCCAGCAGCGAGCCAGGGGCAGGGTGGAACACTGAAGCTTTCTTT. It encodes CASSEPGAGWNTEAFF.

The J gene is TRBJ2-2, the V gene TRBV7-2, with D perhaps matching TRBD1 (6 bases). CDR3 length: 16 residues. Trimming took off 5 bases at V and 5 bases at J, with 18 bases between the two ends. Germline lookup yields CDR1 SGHTA and CDR2 FQGNSA. The CDR3 loop reads CASSPLPGHTTGELFF. Written as DNA, the CDR3 is TGTGCCAGCAGCCCCCTGCCGGGACATACGACCGGGGAGCTGTTTTTT. Full variable domain (remainder filled in from reference TRBV7-2 and TRBJ2-2): GAGVSQSPSNKVTEKGKDVELRCDPISGHTALYWYRQSLGQGLEFLIYFQGNSAPDKSGLPSDRFSAERTGGSVSTLTIQRTQQEDSAVYLCASSPLPGHTTGELFFGEGSRLTVL.

The chain recombines TRBV4-1 with TRBJ2-7; TRBD1 is a possible D gene (7 bases). The CDR3 length is 15 residues. V gave up 1 base and J gave up 4 bases, with 14 bases separating them. Per germline, CDR1 MGHRA and CDR2 YSYEKL. This CDR3 reads CASSQGVQGRYEQYF. The CDR3, as DNA: TGCGCCAGCAGCCAAGGGGTACAGGGGAGGTACGAGCAGTACTTC.

The rearrangement joins TRBV4-3 to TRBJ2-1, with 8 bases lining up with TRBD2. This CDR3 comprises 14 residues. Per the germline V gene, CDR1 is LGHNA and CDR2 is YSLEER. V lost 5 bases and J lost 9; bases outside the gene matches: 9. The CDR3 DNA follows: TGCGCCAGCAGCAAGGGACTAGGAGATAGTGAGCAGTTCTTC. This codes for CASSKGLGDSEQFF.

The chain carries TRBV5-4 and TRBJ1-2; 9 bases fit TRBD1. V dropped 3 bases and J dropped 8; count of bases not matched to a gene: 5. The germline gives CDR1 SGHNT, CDR2 YYREEE (reference sequence). The CDR3 has 13 residues. CDR3 sequence: CASSSGQGQGYTF. The DNA of the CDR3 is TGTGCCAGCAGCTCGGGACAGGGCCAGGGCTACACCTTC.

The rearrangement joins TRBV9 to TRBJ1-2, with D possibly TRBD1 on 6 matching bases. V was trimmed by 5 bases and J by 7 bases, leaving 15 bases between them. This CDR3 region has 13 residues. CDR1 is SGDLS, CDR2 YYNGEE, per germline. CDR3 in DNA: TGTGCCAGCAGTGTTACGACAGGCCCTGGCTACACCTTC. Translated, it gives CASSVTTGPGYTF.

There are a few counts of this clone. The chain carries TRBV7-8 and TRBJ2-7; D is perhaps TRBD2 (6 bases). Trimming removed 2 bases at V and 3 bases at J, with 23 bases between. Looked up from germline, CDR1 is SGHVS and CDR2 is FQNEAQ. There are 18 residues in the CDR3. The CDR3 sequence is CASSLQPWPGSGGYEQYF. In DNA form, the CDR3 reads TGTGCCAGCAGCTTACAACCCTGGCCAGGGTCCGGGGGCTACGAGCAGTACTTC.

J is TRBJ1-4 and V is TRBV10-1, with D hard to call. Germline values: CDR1 WNHNN, CDR2 SYGVQD (reference sequence). CDR3 length equals 13 residues. V lost 2 bases, J lost 6 bases, and 7 bases lay in between. The CDR3 is CASSEGEDEKLFF. CDR3 nucleotides: TGCGCCAGCAGTGAGGGAGAGGATGAAAAACTGTTTTTT.

This chain links TRBV19 with TRBJ1-2, with D perhaps TRBD1 (6 bases). The CDR3 totals 13 residues. The ends were cut back, 7 bases at V and 6 bases at J, with 15 bases in the middle. Germline V lookup: CDR1 LNHDA, CDR2 SQIVND (reference sequence). CDR3 amino acids: CASNTGWENGYTF. The CDR3 nucleotides are TGTGCCAGTAATACAGGGTGGGAGAATGGCTACACCTTC.

The rearrangement uses TRBV12-3 or TRBV12-4 and TRBJ2-1; a possible D gene is TRBD1 (5 bases). With 6 bases removed from V and 8 bases from J, the gap between germline ends came to 14 bases. The CDR3 sequence is 13 residues long. For the CDR3, the DNA is TGTGCCAGCAGGCTAGGGGTGATGGATGAGCAGTTCTTC. Amino acid sequence: CASRLGVMDEQFF.

This clone has a single count. The V and J genes are TRBV5-6 and TRBJ1-5; D is unclear. In germline, CDR1 is SGHDT, CDR2 YYEEEE. The CDR3 contains 14 residues. Trimming removed 1 base from V and 7 bases from J, with 12 bases in between. The CDR3, as DNA: TGTGCCAGCAGCTTGAGGGTAGGGAGCCAGCCCCAGCATTTT. This translates into CASSLRVGSQPQHF.

The V and J genes are TRBV2 and TRBJ1-5; D call uncertain. Per the germline V gene, CDR1 is SNHLY and CDR2 is FYNNEI. Trimming cost V 4 bases and J 6 bases, with 13 bases left between them. The CDR3 has 14 residues. CDR3 amino acids: CASSADSGGQPQHF. CDR3 DNA: TGTGCCAGCAGTGCCGACTCGGGAGGTCAGCCCCAGCATTTT.